This T cell receptor beta chain was found in a study of Ad26.COV2.S vaccination and SARS-CoV-2 variants. As for the study in general: Once or twice, 56 days apart, Ad26.COV2.S was delivered intramuscularly. Study-wide findings and caveats: Placebo recipients trailed vaccine recipients in spike-specific TCR breadth.

Sequenced by immunoSEQ multiplex PCR; TCRdb stores in-frame clones only, minus some. Among roughly 420,000 clones listed, 75% to 90% were seen once. This sample's treatment: some 20 received Ad26.COV2.S at low or high dose, single or two shots; about 5 received placebo; per-sample allocation not given. It was on day 63 after the first vaccine or placebo injection that samples were taken. Trimming shortened V by 5 bases and J by 6 bases, and 18 bases separated the two germline ends. The CDR3 is 15 residues long. The V gene's germline CDR1 is KGHSH and CDR2 LQKENI. Turning to this clone: The antigen is undetermined.

V is TRBV18 and J is TRBJ2-3; no clear D. Source: peripheral blood, taken in a trial of Ad26.COV2.S vaccine versus placebo. The sequence came from a person aged 18-60 years who received the Ad26.COV2.S COVID-19 vaccine or a placebo. The CDR3 region has the DNA TGTGCCAGCTCAGCGGCCGGCTCTCCTCTGGATACGCAGTATTTT. This translates into CASSAAGSPLDTQYF.